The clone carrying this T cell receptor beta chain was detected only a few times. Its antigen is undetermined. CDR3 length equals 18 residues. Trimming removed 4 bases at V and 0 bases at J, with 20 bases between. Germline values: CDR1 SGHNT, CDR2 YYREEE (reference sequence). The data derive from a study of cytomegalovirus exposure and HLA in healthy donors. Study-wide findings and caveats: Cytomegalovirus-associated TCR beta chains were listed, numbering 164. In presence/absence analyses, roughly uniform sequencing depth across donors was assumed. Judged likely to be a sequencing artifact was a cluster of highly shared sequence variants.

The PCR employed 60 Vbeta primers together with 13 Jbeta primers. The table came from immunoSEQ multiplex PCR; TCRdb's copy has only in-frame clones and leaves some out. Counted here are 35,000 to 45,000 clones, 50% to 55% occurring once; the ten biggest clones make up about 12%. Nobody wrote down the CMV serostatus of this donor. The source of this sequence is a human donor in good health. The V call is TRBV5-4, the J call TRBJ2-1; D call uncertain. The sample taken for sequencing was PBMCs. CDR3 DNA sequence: TGTGCCAGCAGCCCACCTCTAGTTTCGCGAAGCTCCTACAATGAGCAGTTCTTC. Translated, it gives CASSPPLVSRSSYNEQFF.